The rows below give T cell receptor beta chains drawn from one sample of a study of identifying expanded T cells in peripheral blood. The assay was immunoSEQ multiplex PCR, and TCRdb's table has in-frame clones only and misses some. This table holds some 97,000 clones, around nine tenths found once. Sample: blood. Every receptor here comes from a person aged 18-70 years in good health. Each CDR3 is given with its conserved first and last residue. Each record gives: J gene, V gene, CDR3 protein.

TRBJ1-5 TRBV5-5 CASSLVQGFQDQPQHF
TRBJ1-2 TRBV5-1 CASSPWTANYGYTF
TRBJ1-1 TRBV14 CASSPGGRGDTEAFF
TRBJ1-2 TRBV7-6 CASSALPQQGPYGYTF
TRBJ2-2 TRBV2 CASSVLAGGAGELFF
TRBJ2-7 TRBV4-1 CASSQDMVGNYEQYF
TRBJ1-1 TRBV11-3 CASSSGQGNTEAFF
TRBJ1-1 TRBV19 CASSLWTGEAFF
TRBJ1-1 TRBV6-5 CASSYSVGGSTEAFF
TRBJ1-5 TRBV6-1 CASSPRGANQPQHF
TRBJ2-5 TRBV30 CAWSAGAKFQETQYF
TRBJ1-3 TRBV6-6 CASSTGQGRNTIYF
TRBJ1-2 TRBV27 CASSLGGLHGYTF
TRBJ1-5 TRBV6-1 CASSELGVGSNQPQHF
TRBJ1-5 TRBV19 CASLSGGPPLHQPQHF
TRBJ1-2 TRBV5-4 CASSLEEYGYTF
TRBJ2-1 TRBV5-1 CASSLSKGATPYNEQFF
TRBJ1-1 TRBV5-1 CASSSQGQNTEAFF
TRBJ2-5 TRBV27 CASRMGHREETQYF
TRBJ2-4 TRBV7-9 CASSLTLAGKAKRDIQYF
TRBJ1-2 TRBV11-2 CASSYMPGQGDYGYTF
TRBJ1-2 TRBV7-2 CASRDPGISYGYTF